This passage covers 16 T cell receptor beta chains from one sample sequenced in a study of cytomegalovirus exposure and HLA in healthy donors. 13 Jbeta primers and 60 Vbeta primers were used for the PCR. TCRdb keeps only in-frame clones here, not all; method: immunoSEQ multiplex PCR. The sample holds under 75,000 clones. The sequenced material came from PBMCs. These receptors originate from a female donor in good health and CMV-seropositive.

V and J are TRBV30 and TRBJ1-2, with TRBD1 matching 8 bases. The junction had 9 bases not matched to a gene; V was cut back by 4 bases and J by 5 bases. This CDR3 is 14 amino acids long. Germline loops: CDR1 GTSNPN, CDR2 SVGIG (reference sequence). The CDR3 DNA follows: TGTGCCTGGATGGGACAGGCCCAGAGGTATGGCTACACCTTC. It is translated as CAWMGQAQRYGYTF.

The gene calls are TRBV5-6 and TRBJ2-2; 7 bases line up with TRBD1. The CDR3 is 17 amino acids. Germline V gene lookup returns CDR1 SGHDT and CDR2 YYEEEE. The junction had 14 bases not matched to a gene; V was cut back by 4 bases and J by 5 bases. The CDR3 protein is CASSPLSQGVRTGELFF. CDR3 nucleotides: TGTGCCAGCAGCCCTCTGAGTCAGGGGGTACGTACCGGGGAGCTGTTTTTT. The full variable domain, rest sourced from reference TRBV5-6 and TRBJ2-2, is DAGVTQSPTHLIKTRGQQVTLRCSPKSGHDTVSWYQQALGQGPQFIFQYYEEEERQRGNFPDRFSGHQFPNYSSELNVNALLLGDSALYLCASSPLSQGVRTGELFFGEGSRLTVL.

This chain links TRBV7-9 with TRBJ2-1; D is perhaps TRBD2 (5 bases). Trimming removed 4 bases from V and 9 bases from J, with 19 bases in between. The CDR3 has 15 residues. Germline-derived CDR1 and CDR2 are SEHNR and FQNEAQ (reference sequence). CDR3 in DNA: TGTGCCAGCAGCTCCCAGGAACACGGGAAGGGTGAGCAGTTCTTC. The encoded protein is CASSSQEHGKGEQFF.

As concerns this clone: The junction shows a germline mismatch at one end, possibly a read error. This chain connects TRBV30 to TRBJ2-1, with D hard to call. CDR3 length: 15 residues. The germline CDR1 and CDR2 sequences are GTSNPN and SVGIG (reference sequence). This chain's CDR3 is CAWSLAEPSDNEQFF. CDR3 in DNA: TGTGCCTGGAGTCTGGCGGAGCCCTCCGACAATGAGCAGTTCTTC.

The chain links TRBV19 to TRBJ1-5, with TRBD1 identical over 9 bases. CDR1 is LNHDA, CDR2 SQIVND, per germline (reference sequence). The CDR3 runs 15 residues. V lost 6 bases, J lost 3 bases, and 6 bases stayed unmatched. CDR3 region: CASSRGQGINQPQHF. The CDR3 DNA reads TGTGCCAGTAGCCGAGGACAGGGGATCAATCAGCCCCAGCATTTT.

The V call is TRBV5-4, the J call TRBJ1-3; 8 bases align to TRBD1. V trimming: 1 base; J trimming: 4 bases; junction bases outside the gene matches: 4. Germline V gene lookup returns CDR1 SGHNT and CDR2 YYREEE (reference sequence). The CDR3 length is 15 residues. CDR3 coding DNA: TGTGCCAGCAGCTTGACAGGGGGTTCAGGAAACACCATATATTTT. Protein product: CASSLTGGSGNTIYF.

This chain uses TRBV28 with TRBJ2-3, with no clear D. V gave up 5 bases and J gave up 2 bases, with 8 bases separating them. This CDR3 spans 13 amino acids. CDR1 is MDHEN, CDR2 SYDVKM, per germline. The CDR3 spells CASSAVATDTQYF. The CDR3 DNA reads TGTGCCAGCAGTGCCGTAGCCACAGATACGCAGTATTTT.

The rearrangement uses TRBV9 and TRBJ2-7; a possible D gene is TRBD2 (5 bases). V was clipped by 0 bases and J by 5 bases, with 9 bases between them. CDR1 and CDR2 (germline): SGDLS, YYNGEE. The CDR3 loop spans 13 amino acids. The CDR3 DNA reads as TGTGCCAGCAGCGTAGAAGGACTGGACGAGCAGTACTTC. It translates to CASSVEGLDEQYF. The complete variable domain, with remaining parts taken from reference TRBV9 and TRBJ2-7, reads DSGVTQTPKHLITATGQRVTLRCSPRSGDLSVYWYQQSLDQGLQFLIQYYNGEERAKGNILERFSAQQFPDLHSELNLSSLELGDSALYFCASSVEGLDEQYFGPGTRLTVT.

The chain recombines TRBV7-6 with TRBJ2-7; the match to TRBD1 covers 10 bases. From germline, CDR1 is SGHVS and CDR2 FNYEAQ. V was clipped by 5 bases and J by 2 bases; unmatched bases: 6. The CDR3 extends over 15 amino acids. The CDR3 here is CASSAGTGDPYEQYF. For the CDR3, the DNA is TGTGCCAGCAGCGCCGGGACAGGGGATCCCTACGAGCAGTACTTC.

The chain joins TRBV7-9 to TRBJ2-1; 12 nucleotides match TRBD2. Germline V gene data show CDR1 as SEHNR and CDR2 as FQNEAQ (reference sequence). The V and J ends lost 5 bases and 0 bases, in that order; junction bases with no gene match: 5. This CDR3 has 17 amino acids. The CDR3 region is CASSTTTSGSSYNEQFF. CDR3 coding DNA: TGTGCCAGCAGCACCACGACTAGCGGGAGCTCCTACAATGAGCAGTTCTTC.

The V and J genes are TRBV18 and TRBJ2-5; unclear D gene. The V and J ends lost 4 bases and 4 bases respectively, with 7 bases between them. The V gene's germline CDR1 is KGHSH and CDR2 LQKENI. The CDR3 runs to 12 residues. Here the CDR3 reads CASSRAGETQYF. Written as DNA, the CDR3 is TGTGCCAGCTCACGGGCAGGAGAGACCCAGTACTTC.

The CDR3 nucleotides are TGCGCCAGCAGCTTGGAGGCAGGGGACACTGAAGCTTTCTTT. The encoded protein is CASSLEAGDTEAFF. The rearrangement joins TRBV5-1 to TRBJ1-1; perhaps TRBD1 as D (6 bases). V dropped 0 bases and J dropped 3 bases, with 9 bases sitting between them. In germline, CDR1 is SGHRS, CDR2 YFSETQ. The CDR3 contains 14 residues. Drawing the rest from reference TRBV5-1 and TRBJ1-1, the complete variable domain is KAGVTQTPRYLIKTRGQQVTLSCSPISGHRSVSWYQQTPGQGLQFLFEYFSETQRNKGNFPGRFSGRQFSNSRSEMNVSTLELGDSALYLCASSLEAGDTEAFFGQGTRLTVV.

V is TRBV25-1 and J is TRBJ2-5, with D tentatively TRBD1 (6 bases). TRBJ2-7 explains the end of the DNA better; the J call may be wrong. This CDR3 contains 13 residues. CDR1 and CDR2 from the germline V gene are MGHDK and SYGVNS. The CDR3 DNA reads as TGTGCCAGCACAGCCGGGACATCCTACGAGCAGTACTTC. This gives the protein CASTAGTSYEQYF.

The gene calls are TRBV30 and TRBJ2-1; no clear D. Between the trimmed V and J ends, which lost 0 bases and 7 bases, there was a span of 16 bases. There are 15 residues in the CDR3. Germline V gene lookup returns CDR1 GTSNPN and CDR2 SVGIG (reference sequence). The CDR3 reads CAWSVKLVDSNEQFF. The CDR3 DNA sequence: TGTGCCTGGAGTGTTAAACTCGTCGACTCAAATGAGCAGTTCTTC.

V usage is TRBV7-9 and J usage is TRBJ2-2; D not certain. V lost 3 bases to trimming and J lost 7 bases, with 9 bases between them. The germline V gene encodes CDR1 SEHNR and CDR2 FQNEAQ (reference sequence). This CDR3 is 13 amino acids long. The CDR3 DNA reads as TGTGCCAGCAGCTTGGGCCGCCTCGGGGAGCTGTTTTTT. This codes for CASSLGRLGELFF. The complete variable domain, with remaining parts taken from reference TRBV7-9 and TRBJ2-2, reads DTGVSQNPRHKITKRGQNVTFRCDPISEHNRLYWYRQTLGQGPEFLTYFQNEAQLEKSRLLSDRFSAERPKGSFSTLEIQRTEQGDSAMYLCASSLGRLGELFFGEGSRLTVL.

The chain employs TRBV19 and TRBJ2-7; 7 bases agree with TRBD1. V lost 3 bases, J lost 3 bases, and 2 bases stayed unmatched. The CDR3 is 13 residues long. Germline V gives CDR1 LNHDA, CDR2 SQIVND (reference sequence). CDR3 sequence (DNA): TGTGCCAGTAGTATGGACAGGAGCTACGAGCAGTACTTC. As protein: CASSMDRSYEQYF. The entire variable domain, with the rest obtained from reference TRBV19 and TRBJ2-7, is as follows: DGGITQSPKYLFRKEGQNVTLSCEQNLNHDAMYWYRQDPGQGLRLIYYSQIVNDFQKGDIAEGYSVSREKKESFPLTVTSAQKNPTAFYLCASSMDRSYEQYFGPGTRLTVT.